This is a list of T cell receptor beta chains from one sample in a study of cytomegalovirus exposure and HLA in healthy donors. Using immunoSEQ multiplex PCR, the repertoire was profiled, and TCRdb retains in-frame clones only, with some absent. The sample lists around 130,000 clones, under 85% occurring once. The sequenced material came from PBMCs. These receptors came from a young man in good health and CMV-seropositive. Each CDR3 is given with its conserved first and last residue. The D gene is left open where the match is weak. Where a row states a size, it is once, few, many or the class of an expanded clone; other rows omit it.

CDR3aa: CAGGVSDTQYF
CDR3nt: TGTGCCGGAGGGGTATCAGATACGCAGTATTTT
j_gene: TRBJ2-3
v_gene: TRBV30
abundance: once
d_gene: -

CDR3aa: CASSFRGSNTEAFF
CDR3nt: TGTGCCAGCAGCTTTAGGGGGTCAAACACTGAAGCTTTCTTT
j_gene: TRBJ1-1
v_gene: TRBV11-3
abundance: -
d_gene: -

CDR3aa: CASSLAGAPSYEQYF
CDR3nt: TGTGCCAGCAGCCTCGCGGGGGCCCCTTCCTACGAGCAGTACTTC
j_gene: TRBJ2-7
v_gene: TRBV9
abundance: -
d_gene: -

CDR3aa: CASSSTDTQYF
CDR3nt: TGTGCCAGCAGCTCAACAGATACGCAGTATTTT
j_gene: TRBJ2-3
v_gene: TRBV7-9
abundance: -
d_gene: -

CDR3aa: CASSDWNTGELFF
CDR3nt: TGTGCCAGCAGTGACTGGAACACCGGGGAGCTGTTTTTT
j_gene: TRBJ2-2
v_gene: TRBV25-1
abundance: -
d_gene: -

CDR3aa: CASTPGGGRTEAFF
CDR3nt: TGTGCCAGCACCCCCGGGGGGGGCCGCACTGAAGCTTTCTTT
j_gene: TRBJ1-1
v_gene: TRBV6-5
abundance: -
d_gene: -

CDR3aa: CASSLPTDGYGYTF
CDR3nt: TGTGCCAGCAGCTTACCGACAGACGGCTATGGCTACACCTTC
j_gene: TRBJ1-2
v_gene: TRBV11-2
abundance: -
d_gene: -

CDR3aa: CASSPSGQRFYEQYF
CDR3nt: TGTGCCAGCAGCCCCTCCGGCCAGCGTTTCTACGAGCAGTACTTC
j_gene: TRBJ2-7
v_gene: TRBV5-4
abundance: -
d_gene: -

CDR3aa: CASSSPLAGNTDTQYF
CDR3nt: TGTGCCAGCAGCTCCCCACTAGCGGGAAACACAGATACGCAGTATTTT
j_gene: TRBJ2-3
v_gene: TRBV28
abundance: -
d_gene: TRBD2

CDR3aa: CASSVGGSSYEQYF
CDR3nt: TGTGCCAGCAGCGTAGGTGGTAGCTCCTACGAGCAGTACTTC
j_gene: TRBJ2-7
v_gene: TRBV9
abundance: -
d_gene: -

CDR3aa: CASSLAGHETQYF
CDR3nt: TGTGCCAGCAGCTTGGCAGGACATGAGACCCAGTACTTC
j_gene: TRBJ2-5
v_gene: TRBV7-6
abundance: -
d_gene: -

CDR3aa: CAWMLAGVYLGYNEQFF
CDR3nt: TGTGCCTGGATGCTAGCGGGAGTATATCTTGGGTACAATGAGCAGTTCTTC
j_gene: TRBJ2-1
v_gene: TRBV30
abundance: -
d_gene: TRBD2

CDR3aa: CASSAQTRSGYTF
CDR3nt: TGTGCCAGCAGCGCACAGACGAGATCGGGCTACACCTTC
j_gene: TRBJ1-2
v_gene: TRBV9
abundance: -
d_gene: -

CDR3aa: CASSEKGWDGYTF
CDR3nt: TGTGCCAGCAGCGAGAAGGGGTGGGATGGCTACACCTTC
j_gene: TRBJ1-2
v_gene: TRBV27
abundance: -
d_gene: -

CDR3aa: CASSQDFAGQGMKGYTF
CDR3nt: TGTGCCAGCAGCCAAGATTTCGCCGGACAGGGGATGAAGGGCTACACCTTC
j_gene: TRBJ1-2
v_gene: TRBV4-2
abundance: -
d_gene: TRBD1

CDR3aa: CATSRGGDNEKLFF
CDR3nt: TGTGCCACCAGCAGGGGGGGGGATAATGAAAAACTGTTTTTT
j_gene: TRBJ1-4
v_gene: TRBV15
abundance: few
d_gene: -

CDR3aa: CASSFVQGSSYNSPLHF
CDR3nt: TGTGCCAGCAGCTTCGTACAGGGGAGCTCCTATAATTCACCCCTCCACTTT
j_gene: TRBJ1-6
v_gene: TRBV14
abundance: -
d_gene: TRBD1

CDR3aa: CATGTGLNYGYTF
CDR3nt: TGTGCCACCGGGACAGGGTTGAACTATGGCTACACCTTC
j_gene: TRBJ1-2
v_gene: TRBV10-3
abundance: -
d_gene: TRBD1

CDR3aa: CASSLWGLAGGLDNEQFF
CDR3nt: TGTGCCAGCAGTTTATGGGGACTAGCGGGAGGGCTGGACAATGAGCAGTTCTTC
j_gene: TRBJ2-1
v_gene: TRBV27
abundance: -
d_gene: TRBD2

CDR3aa: CASSLFGSSPLHF
CDR3nt: TGTGCCAGCAGTTTGTTCGGGAGTTCACCCCTCCACTTT
j_gene: TRBJ1-6
v_gene: TRBV28
abundance: -
d_gene: -

CDR3aa: CASSTGLAGGGNEQFF
CDR3nt: TGTGCCAGCTCAACCGGACTAGCGGGAGGCGGGAATGAGCAGTTCTTC
j_gene: TRBJ2-1
v_gene: TRBV18
abundance: -
d_gene: TRBD2

CDR3aa: CASSLGLAGGDNEQFF
CDR3nt: TGTGCTAGCAGCCTGGGACTAGCGGGAGGTGACAATGAGCAGTTCTTC
j_gene: TRBJ2-1
v_gene: TRBV7-7
abundance: -
d_gene: TRBD2

CDR3aa: CASSIGTNYGYTF
CDR3nt: TGTGCCAGCAGTATCGGGACTAACTATGGCTACACCTTC
j_gene: TRBJ1-2
v_gene: TRBV27
abundance: -
d_gene: -

CDR3aa: CASTPRGTGELFF
CDR3nt: TGTGCCAGCACCCCTCGGGGGACCGGGGAGCTGTTTTTT
j_gene: TRBJ2-2
v_gene: TRBV7-6
abundance: few
d_gene: -

CDR3aa: CASSLAVGGGAHTDTQYF
CDR3nt: TGTGCCAGCAGCTTAGCGGTAGGAGGGGGGGCTCACACAGATACGCAGTATTTT
j_gene: TRBJ2-3
v_gene: TRBV7-9
abundance: once
d_gene: -

CDR3aa: CASSEQGLDTEAFF
CDR3nt: TGTGCCAGCAGTGAACAGGGTTTGGACACTGAAGCTTTCTTT
j_gene: TRBJ1-1
v_gene: TRBV6-1
abundance: once
d_gene: -

CDR3aa: CSAQMGGELGNQPQHF
CDR3nt: TGCAGCGCCCAAATGGGGGGGGAGTTGGGCAATCAGCCCCAGCATTTT
j_gene: TRBJ1-5
v_gene: TRBV29-1
abundance: -
d_gene: -

CDR3aa: CASSQDMGREGSSEAFF
CDR3nt: TGCGCCAGCAGCCAAGATATGGGGAGGGAGGGGAGCTCTGAAGCTTTCTTT
j_gene: TRBJ1-1
v_gene: TRBV4-1
abundance: -
d_gene: -

CDR3aa: CASSSSRGEQYF
CDR3nt: TGTGCCAGCAGCTCCAGTAGGGGCGAGCAGTACTTC
j_gene: TRBJ2-7
v_gene: TRBV7-2
abundance: -
d_gene: -

CDR3aa: CASSPWPGPYGYTF
CDR3nt: TGTGCCAGCAGCCCTTGGCCAGGGCCTTATGGCTACACCTTC
j_gene: TRBJ1-2
v_gene: TRBV6-1
abundance: -
d_gene: -

CDR3aa: CASSGIGTGVNGYTF
CDR3nt: TGTGCCAGCAGTGGAATAGGGACAGGGGTGAATGGCTACACCTTC
j_gene: TRBJ1-2
v_gene: TRBV6-1
abundance: -
d_gene: TRBD1

CDR3aa: CASSVLTRRRSNSPLHF
CDR3nt: TGTGCCAGCAGTGTCCTGACACGCCGGCGTTCTAATTCACCCCTCCACTTT
j_gene: TRBJ1-6
v_gene: TRBV2
abundance: -
d_gene: -

CDR3aa: CASTPGPTDTQYF
CDR3nt: TGTGCCAGTACCCCAGGGCCCACAGATACGCAGTATTTT
j_gene: TRBJ2-3
v_gene: TRBV19
abundance: -
d_gene: -

CDR3aa: CASSLFSDGYTF
CDR3nt: TGTGCCAGCAGCTTGTTTAGTGATGGCTACACCTTC
j_gene: TRBJ1-2
v_gene: TRBV5-4
abundance: few
d_gene: -

CDR3aa: CASSLGAYTQYF
CDR3nt: TGTGCCAGCAGCTTAGGCGCTTATACGCAGTATTTT
j_gene: TRBJ2-3
v_gene: TRBV7-2
abundance: -
d_gene: -

CDR3aa: CASSQDQNRAKEQYF
CDR3nt: TGTGCCAGCAGCCAAGATCAGAACAGGGCAAAAGAGCAGTACTTC
j_gene: TRBJ2-7
v_gene: TRBV4-2
abundance: -
d_gene: -

CDR3aa: CASRSTGESAEAFF
CDR3nt: TGTGCCAGCAGATCCACTGGAGAGAGCGCTGAAGCTTTCTTT
j_gene: TRBJ1-1
v_gene: TRBV11-2
abundance: -
d_gene: -

CDR3aa: CASSPLAGGDEKLFF
CDR3nt: TGTGCCAGCTCACCATTGGCAGGGGGTGATGAAAAACTGTTTTTT
j_gene: TRBJ1-4
v_gene: TRBV18
abundance: -
d_gene: TRBD1

CDR3aa: CAWTLQGVNEKLFF
CDR3nt: TGTGCCTGGACTTTACAGGGGGTTAATGAAAAACTGTTTTTT
j_gene: TRBJ1-4
v_gene: TRBV30
abundance: few
d_gene: TRBD1

CDR3aa: CASSLITGWDTEAFF
CDR3nt: TGCGCCAGCAGCCTAATCACAGGGTGGGACACTGAAGCTTTCTTT
j_gene: TRBJ1-1
v_gene: TRBV5-1
abundance: once
d_gene: -

CDR3aa: CASSDRWTGPDEQFF
CDR3nt: TGTGCCAGCAGTGACCGATGGACAGGGCCCGATGAGCAGTTCTTC
j_gene: TRBJ2-1
v_gene: TRBV25-1
abundance: -
d_gene: TRBD1

CDR3aa: CASSPLANSYEQYF
CDR3nt: TGTGCCAGCAGCCCCCTAGCGAACTCCTACGAGCAGTACTTC
j_gene: TRBJ2-7
v_gene: TRBV7-9
abundance: -
d_gene: -

CDR3aa: CASSLVGAVGYTF
CDR3nt: TGTGCCAGCAGCTTGGTAGGGGCGGTGGGCTACACCTTC
j_gene: TRBJ1-2
v_gene: TRBV5-6
abundance: -
d_gene: -

CDR3aa: CASSSGTSYGYTF
CDR3nt: TGCGCCAGCAGCTCCGGGACATCCTATGGCTACACCTTC
j_gene: TRBJ1-2
v_gene: TRBV5-1
abundance: -
d_gene: -

CDR3aa: CASSLVTDEQYF
CDR3nt: TGCGCCAGCAGCTTGGTGACAGACGAGCAGTACTTC
j_gene: TRBJ2-7
v_gene: TRBV5-1
abundance: -
d_gene: -

CDR3aa: CASSLQNSPLHF
CDR3nt: TGTGCCAGCAGCTTGCAAAATTCACCCCTCCACTTT
j_gene: TRBJ1-6
v_gene: TRBV5-5
abundance: -
d_gene: -

CDR3aa: CATSGEGSLGTEAFF
CDR3nt: TGTGCCACCAGCGGGGAGGGCTCCCTGGGCACTGAAGCTTTCTTT
j_gene: TRBJ1-1
v_gene: TRBV15
abundance: -
d_gene: -

CDR3aa: CANSRGGPHEKLFF
CDR3nt: TGTGCCAACAGCCGGGGGGGACCCCATGAAAAACTGTTTTTT
j_gene: TRBJ1-4
v_gene: TRBV9
abundance: -
d_gene: -

CDR3aa: CASSLTGGPPYNEQFF
CDR3nt: TGTGCCAGCAGCTTAACGGGAGGGCCCCCCTACAATGAGCAGTTCTTC
j_gene: TRBJ2-1
v_gene: TRBV7-3
abundance: -
d_gene: TRBD2

CDR3aa: CASGSTSGIGDSSYNEQFF
CDR3nt: TGTGCTAGTGGTTCGACTAGCGGGATTGGGGACAGCTCCTACAATGAGCAGTTCTTC
j_gene: TRBJ2-1
v_gene: TRBV12-5
abundance: -
d_gene: TRBD2

CDR3aa: CASSLSRGYEQYF
CDR3nt: TGTGCCAGCAGCTTAAGCAGGGGGTACGAGCAGTACTTC
j_gene: TRBJ2-7
v_gene: TRBV11-2
abundance: -
d_gene: TRBD1

CDR3aa: CASSDGTSGRHEQYF
CDR3nt: TGTGCCAGCAGTGACGGGACTAGCGGGAGGCACGAGCAGTACTTC
j_gene: TRBJ2-7
v_gene: TRBV6-6
abundance: -
d_gene: TRBD2

CDR3aa: CASSLSGSLAGASDTQYF
CDR3nt: TGTGCCAGCAGCTTATCGGGGAGCCTAGCGGGTGCCTCCGATACGCAGTATTTT
j_gene: TRBJ2-3
v_gene: TRBV7-3
abundance: -
d_gene: TRBD2

CDR3aa: CASSQDGAGGVYGYTF
CDR3nt: TGCGCCAGCAGCCAAGATGGGGCAGGGGGCGTCTATGGCTACACCTTC
j_gene: TRBJ1-2
v_gene: TRBV4-1
abundance: -
d_gene: TRBD1

CDR3aa: CASRSGQETQYF
CDR3nt: TGTGCCAGCAGGTCAGGTCAAGAGACCCAGTACTTC
j_gene: TRBJ2-5
v_gene: TRBV7-9
abundance: -
d_gene: -

CDR3aa: CASSLGGLTSSYNEQFF
CDR3nt: TGTGCCAGCAGCTTAGGCGGGCTTACCAGCTCCTACAATGAGCAGTTCTTC
j_gene: TRBJ2-1
v_gene: TRBV7-8
abundance: -
d_gene: -

CDR3aa: CASSLSQGATEAFF
CDR3nt: TGTGCCAGCAGCTTAAGTCAGGGGGCCACTGAAGCTTTCTTT
j_gene: TRBJ1-1
v_gene: TRBV7-9
abundance: -
d_gene: TRBD1

CDR3aa: CASSDQGLAGGNEQFF
CDR3nt: TGTGCCAGCAGCGACCAGGGGCTAGCGGGAGGTAATGAGCAGTTCTTC
j_gene: TRBJ2-1
v_gene: TRBV2
abundance: -
d_gene: TRBD2

CDR3aa: CASSRGGDYGYTF
CDR3nt: TGTGCCAGCTCAAGGGGGGGTGACTATGGCTACACCTTC
j_gene: TRBJ1-2
v_gene: TRBV18
abundance: -
d_gene: -